These T cell receptor beta chains were read from a single sample in a study of T cell responses to AZD1222 COVID-19 vaccine. The repertoire was sequenced with immunoSEQ multiplex PCR; TCRdb's copy has only in-frame clones and lacks some. This table has 150,000 or so clones, around nine tenths appearing once. Here the sequenced sample was peripheral blood, taken on day 0 of AZD1222 vaccination. The receptors originated from an adult in good health. Both conserved end residues are part of each CDR3. The D gene is left open where the match is weak. Not all rows give a size; the values are once, few, many and, for expanded clones, a class.

d_gene	abundance	j_gene	v_gene	CDR3aa	CDR3nt
TRBD1	-	TRBJ1-1	TRBV27	CASSLRDRDTEAFF	TGTGCCAGCAGTCTCCGGGACAGGGACACTGAAGCTTTCTTT
-	-	TRBJ1-6	TRBV7-9	CASSSTRAMGSSPLHF	TGTGCCAGCAGCTCTACCCGGGCCATGGGTAGTTCACCCCTCCACTTT
-	-	TRBJ1-1	TRBV7-8	CASSLDGGNTEAFF	TGTGCCAGCAGCTTAGACGGGGGGAACACTGAAGCTTTCTTT
-	-	TRBJ2-1	TRBV13	CASSPTGLRSYNEQFF	TGTGCCAGCAGTCCAACGGGACTCCGCTCCTACAATGAGCAGTTCTTC
-	-	TRBJ2-7	TRBV27	CASSLSGEQYF	TGTGCCAGCAGTTTATCCGGCGAGCAGTACTTC
-	-	TRBJ1-5	TRBV28	CASSFLAIKGPQPQHF	TGTGCCAGCAGTTTCTTGGCTATCAAGGGGCCTCAGCCCCAGCATTTT
-	-	TRBJ1-6	TRBV3-1/TRBV3-2	CASSQGGRGNNSPLHF	TGTGCCAGCAGCCAGGGGGGTCGGGGCAATAATTCACCCCTCCACTTT
-	-	TRBJ2-2	TRBV12-3/TRBV12-4	CASRLTNTGELFF	TGTGCCAGCAGACTTACGAACACCGGGGAGCTGTTTTTT
-	-	TRBJ1-3	TRBV30	CAWGSGSGNTIYF	TGTGCCTGGGGTTCAGGGTCAGGAAACACCATATATTTT
-	-	TRBJ2-5	TRBV5-1	CASNYGGAQETQYF	TGCGCCAGCAATTACGGGGGCGCTCAAGAGACCCAGTACTTC
TRBD1	once	TRBJ2-5	TRBV29-1	CSVEDREEETQYF	TGCAGCGTTGAGGACAGGGAGGAGGAGACCCAGTACTTC
-	-	TRBJ2-5	TRBV7-9	CASSGETQYF	TGTGCCAGCAGCGGGGAGACCCAGTACTTC
TRBD2	-	TRBJ2-2	TRBV7-3	CASSPVLAGAGELFF	TGTGCCAGCAGCCCGGTACTAGCGGGGGCCGGGGAGCTGTTTTTT
TRBD1	once	TRBJ1-4	TRBV18	CASSPTRQGTNEKLFF	TGTGCCAGCTCACCTACCCGACAGGGTACTAATGAAAAACTGTTTTTT
-	-	TRBJ1-4	TRBV30	CAWSALGKLFF	TGTGCCTGGAGTGCCCTGGGAAAACTGTTTTTT
TRBD1	-	TRBJ1-6	TRBV5-5	CASSRRTGENNSPLHF	TGTGCCAGCAGCCGTCGGACAGGGGAGAATAATTCACCCCTCCACTTT
-	-	TRBJ1-6	TRBV5-1	CASSLEGRINSPLHF	TGCGCCAGCAGCTTGGAGGGACGGATAAATTCACCCCTCCACTTT
TRBD1	-	TRBJ1-4	TRBV27	CASSLSPGTGDEKLFF	TGTGCCAGCAGTTTATCCCCCGGGACAGGAGATGAAAAACTGTTTTTT
-	-	TRBJ1-1	TRBV6-7	CASSSGIAMNTEAFF	TGTGCCAGCAGTTCGGGCATAGCGATGAACACTGAAGCTTTCTTT
TRBD1	few	TRBJ1-2	TRBV7-9	CASKILGDRRIYGYTF	TGTGCCAGCAAGATTCTAGGGGACAGGAGGATCTATGGCTACACCTTC
-	-	TRBJ2-2	TRBV9	CASSVGGTGELFF	TGTGCCAGCAGCGTAGGGGGGACCGGGGAGCTGTTTTTT
TRBD1	-	TRBJ1-5	TRBV12-3/TRBV12-4	CASSLEGGPGHF	TGTGCCAGCAGTTTAGAAGGGGGCCCGGGGCATTTT
TRBD1	once	TRBJ1-2	TRBV7-9	CASSPAAGGYGYTF	TGTGCCAGCAGCCCGGCGGCAGGGGGCTATGGCTACACCTTC
-	-	TRBJ2-7	TRBV7-2	CASSLAGIHYEQYF	TGTGCCAGCAGCTTAGCAGGAATCCACTACGAGCAGTACTTC
-	-	TRBJ2-7	TRBV4-2	CASSPLGENSYEQYF	TGTGCCAGCAGCCCTTTGGGGGAGAACTCCTACGAGCAGTACTTC
-	-	TRBJ1-1	TRBV20-1	CSARLNTEAFF	TGCAGTGCTAGGCTGAACACTGAAGCTTTCTTT
-	-	TRBJ1-1	TRBV4-3	CASSQDGVNTEAFF	TGCGCCAGCAGCCAAGATGGGGTGAACACTGAAGCTTTCTTT
TRBD1	-	TRBJ2-7	TRBV27	CASSSQKGASYEQYF	TGTGCCAGCAGCTCACAGAAGGGGGCTTCCTACGAGCAGTACTTC
-	-	TRBJ2-1	TRBV9	CASSVDWDTTYNEQFF	TGTGCCAGCAGCGTAGATTGGGACACCACTTACAATGAGCAGTTCTTC
TRBD1	-	TRBJ2-2	TRBV24-1	CATSDLGTGSAGELFF	TGTGCCACCAGTGATTTAGGGACAGGGTCCGCCGGGGAGCTGTTTTTT
-	-	TRBJ1-3	TRBV10-3	CAISPGLPRYSGNTIYF	TGTGCCATCAGCCCAGGACTGCCCCGATACTCTGGAAACACCATATATTTT
TRBD1	-	TRBJ2-2	TRBV19	CASSPNTLADRETGELFF	TGTGCCAGTAGTCCAAATACCCTCGCGGACAGGGAGACCGGGGAGCTGTTTTTT
-	-	TRBJ1-6	TRBV15	CATSRDRESPLHF	TGTGCCACCAGCAGAGACCGGGAATCACCCCTCCACTTT
-	-	TRBJ2-4	TRBV15	CATSRGTRGGIQYF	TGTGCCACCAGCAGAGGTACCAGGGGGGGCATTCAGTACTTC
-	-	TRBJ1-1	TRBV7-9	CASSLTGPGGTEAFF	TGTGCCAGCAGCTTAACAGGGCCGGGGGGCACTGAAGCTTTCTTT
TRBD1	-	TRBJ1-3	TRBV27	CASSPSDRAGNTIYF	TGTGCCAGCAGTCCTTCGGACAGGGCTGGAAACACCATATATTTT
-	-	TRBJ2-1	TRBV5-1	CASSRASTGPTYNEQFF	TGCGCCAGCAGCAGGGCTTCAACAGGGCCTACTTACAATGAGCAGTTCTTC
-	-	TRBJ1-1	TRBV7-3	CASSMDPDTEAFF	TGTGCCAGCAGCATGGATCCGGACACTGAAGCTTTCTTT
-	-	TRBJ1-2	TRBV6-5	CASSYQSGLFDGYTF	TGTGCCAGCAGTTACCAATCGGGACTGTTCGATGGCTACACCTTC
TRBD2	-	TRBJ2-1	TRBV27	CASRRISSGGDNEQFF	TGTGCCAGCAGGCGTATCTCTAGCGGGGGGGACAATGAGCAGTTCTTC
-	-	TRBJ2-7	TRBV5-4	CASSPRPDLSYEQYF	TGTGCCAGCAGCCCCCGTCCGGACTTATCCTACGAGCAGTACTTC
-	-	TRBJ1-3	TRBV19	CASSIDGRGTSSGNTIYF	TGTGCCAGTAGTATAGATGGGAGGGGGACGAGCTCTGGAAACACCATATATTTT
-	-	TRBJ1-1	TRBV7-2	CASSFRTDWNTEAFF	TGTGCCAGCAGCTTCAGGACGGATTGGAACACTGAAGCTTTCTTT
-	-	TRBJ1-5	TRBV28	CASSLLPGNQPQHF	TGTGCCAGCAGTTTATTGCCGGGGAATCAGCCCCAGCATTTT
TRBD1	few	TRBJ1-2	TRBV12-3/TRBV12-4	CASSGQGFYGYTF	TGTGCCAGCAGCGGACAGGGCTTTTATGGCTACACCTTC
TRBD1	-	TRBJ1-3	TRBV7-9	CASRQGASGNTIYF	TGTGCCAGCCGACAGGGGGCCTCTGGAAACACCATATATTTT
TRBD1	-	TRBJ2-7	TRBV11-3	CASTPGGTPYEQYF	TGTGCCAGCACCCCAGGGGGAACTCCCTACGAGCAGTACTTC
-	few	TRBJ1-2	TRBV24-1	CATSDSVGPSYGYTF	TGTGCCACCAGTGATTCGGTAGGACCAAGCTATGGCTACACCTTC
-	-	TRBJ2-3	TRBV14	CASSLRTTTDTQYF	TGTGCCAGCAGCCTGAGGACTACCACAGATACGCAGTATTTT
-	-	TRBJ1-1	TRBV3-1/TRBV3-2	CASSYHNTEAFF	TGTGCCAGCAGCTATCATAACACTGAAGCTTTCTTT
-	-	TRBJ2-7	TRBV18	CASSPRQGPSYEQYF	TGTGCCAGCTCACCACGGCAGGGGCCCTCCTACGAGCAGTACTTC
-	-	TRBJ1-1	TRBV19	CASSMEWTNTEAFF	TGTGCCAGTAGTATGGAGTGGACGAACACTGAAGCTTTCTTT
TRBD1	-	TRBJ1-2	TRBV6-2/TRBV6-3	CASSGDSNYGYTF	TGTGCCAGCAGTGGGGACAGTAACTATGGCTACACCTTC
-	-	TRBJ1-1	TRBV10-3	CAISESPSPNTEAFF	TGTGCCATCAGTGAGTCCCCCAGCCCGAACACTGAAGCTTTCTTT
-	-	TRBJ2-1	TRBV24-1	CATSDWADEQFF	TGTGCCACCAGTGATTGGGCTGATGAGCAGTTCTTC
-	-	TRBJ1-2	TRBV2	CASSGRILSGYTF	TGTGCCAGCAGTGGACGGATCCTCAGTGGCTACACCTTC
TRBD2	-	TRBJ2-3	TRBV5-1	CASSQGLVADTQYF	TGCGCCAGCAGTCAGGGACTAGTTGCAGATACGCAGTATTTT
-	-	TRBJ2-2	TRBV7-2	CASSRTGRSNTGELFF	TGTGCCAGCAGCCGTACAGGGCGATCGAACACCGGGGAGCTGTTTTTT
TRBD1	-	TRBJ1-3	TRBV5-1	CASSTGQGDTIYF	TGCGCCAGCAGCACGGGACAGGGAGACACCATATATTTT